This TCR beta chain was documented in a study of T cell changes during pregnancy in multiple sclerosis. Only in-frame clones appear in the TCRdb table, and some are missing; sequencing was by immunoSEQ multiplex PCR. The table shows around 60,000 clones, with just under 95% occurring only once. Looked up from germline, CDR1 is SGHAT and CDR2 is FQNNGV. This CDR3 region has 15 residues. V lost 7 bases and J lost 9, with 21 bases in between. The chain employs TRBV11-2 and TRBJ2-2; tentative D call: TRBD2 (7 bases). The source material was peripheral blood, sampled in the second trimester of pregnancy. This sequence originates from a female donor with multiple sclerosis, enrolled in a pregnancy study. The CDR3, as DNA: TGTGCCAGCACTACAGGGTTGCGGGAGACGTGGGAGCTGTTTTTT. Amino acid sequence: CASTTGLRETWELFF.